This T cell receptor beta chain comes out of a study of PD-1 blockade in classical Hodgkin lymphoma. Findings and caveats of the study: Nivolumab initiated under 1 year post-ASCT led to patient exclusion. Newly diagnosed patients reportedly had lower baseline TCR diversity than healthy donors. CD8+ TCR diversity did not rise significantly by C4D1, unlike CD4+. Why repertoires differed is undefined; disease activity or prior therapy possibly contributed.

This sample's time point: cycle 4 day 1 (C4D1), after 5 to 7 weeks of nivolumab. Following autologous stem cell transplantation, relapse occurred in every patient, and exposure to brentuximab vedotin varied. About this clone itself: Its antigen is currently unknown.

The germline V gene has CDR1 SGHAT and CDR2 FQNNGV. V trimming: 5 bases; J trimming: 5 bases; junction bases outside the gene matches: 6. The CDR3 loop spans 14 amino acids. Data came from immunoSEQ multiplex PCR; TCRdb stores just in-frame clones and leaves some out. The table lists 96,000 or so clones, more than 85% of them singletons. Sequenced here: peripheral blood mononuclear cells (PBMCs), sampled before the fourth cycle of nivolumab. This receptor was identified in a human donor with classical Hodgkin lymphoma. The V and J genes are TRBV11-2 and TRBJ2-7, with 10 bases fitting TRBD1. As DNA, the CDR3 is TGTGCCAGCAGCCTCACCGGGACAGGGGACGAGCAGTACTTC. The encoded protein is CASSLTGTGDEQYF.